These 26 T cell receptor beta chains were all obtained from the same sample, sequenced in a study of control samples from healthy donors and cancer patients. Here immunoSEQ multiplex PCR was the method, and the copy in TCRdb shows in-frame clones only, minus some. This sample has about 51,000 clones, with under 90% found just once. The sample comprised blood. These receptors came from a man aged 70-80 years in good health.

In this sample, this clone turned up a few times. This chain connects TRBV4-2 to TRBJ2-5; D is tentatively TRBD1 or TRBD2 (5 bases each). CDR1 and CDR2 from the germline V gene are LGHNA and YNFKEQ. The CDR3 is 15 amino acids. V was clipped by 6 bases and J by 5 bases, with 19 bases between them. CDR3 protein: CASRINGGVSETQYF. In DNA form, the CDR3 reads TGTGCCAGCAGAATTAATGGGGGAGTAAGCGAGACCCAGTACTTC.

The CDR3 loop reads CASRPTGGDYGYTF. CDR3 sequence (DNA): TGTGCCAGCAGGCCTACAGGGGGCGACTATGGCTACACCTTC. The rearrangement uses TRBV27 and TRBJ1-2, with 9 bases identical to TRBD1. The CDR3 is 14 amino acids. Germline assignment: CDR1 MNHEY and CDR2 SMNVEV (reference sequence). V lost 6 bases to trimming and J lost 3 bases; unmatched junction nucleotides: 5.

The sample holds one count of this clone. The rearrangement links TRBV3-1 (or the pseudogene TRBV3-2) to TRBJ2-7, with 7 bases identical to TRBD1. The CDR3 totals 15 residues. V was pared by 5 bases and J by 0 bases, with 7 bases of the junction left unmatched. Germline loops: CDR1 LGHDT, CDR2 YNNKEL (reference sequence). The CDR3 sequence is CASSKTGSSSYEQYF. The CDR3 DNA reads as TGTGCCAGCAGCAAGACAGGGTCTAGCTCCTACGAGCAGTACTTC.

This rearrangement joins TRBV2 to TRBJ2-4; no definite D call. The ends were cut back, 3 bases at V and 7 bases at J, with 16 bases in the middle. The CDR3 runs to 15 residues. CDR1 SNHLY and CDR2 FYNNEI come from the germline V gene. The CDR3 here is CASSDPPQVDNIQYF. For the CDR3, the DNA is TGTGCCAGCAGTGACCCCCCACAAGTGGATAACATTCAGTACTTC.

The V gene is TRBV11-2, the J gene TRBJ2-5; D gene unclear. V lost 3 bases and J lost 0, with 5 bases in between. Germline CDR1 SGHAT, CDR2 FQNNGV. The CDR3 spans 13 residues. The CDR3 loop reads CASSLSNQETQYF. The CDR3 DNA follows: TGTGCCAGCAGCTTGAGTAACCAAGAGACCCAGTACTTC.

The chain has TRBV7-9 and TRBJ1-3; D is uncertain. Trimming cost V 5 bases and J 4 bases, with 12 bases left between them. Germline V gene lookup returns CDR1 SEHNR and CDR2 FQNEAQ (reference sequence). This CDR3 spans 14 amino acids. The CDR3 sequence: CASSLGNSGNTIYF. CDR3 in DNA: TGTGCCAGCAGCCTCGGAAATTCAGGAAACACCATATATTTT. The full variable domain, rest sourced from reference TRBV7-9 and TRBJ1-3, is DTGVSQNPRHKITKRGQNVTFRCDPISEHNRLYWYRQTLGQGPEFLTYFQNEAQLEKSRLLSDRFSAERPKGSFSTLEIQRTEQGDSAMYLCASSLGNSGNTIYFGEGSWLTVV.

V usage is TRBV3-1 (or the pseudogene TRBV3-2) and J usage is TRBJ1-2; perhaps TRBD1 as D (5 bases). Trimming stripped 1 base from V and 8 bases from J, with 5 bases between. The CDR3 sequence is 11 residues long. Germline CDR1 is LGHDT and CDR2 is YNNKEL (reference sequence). CDR3 bases: TGTGCCAGCAGCCAAGGGGGCGGCTACACCTTC. Its translation is CASSQGGGYTF.

For the CDR3, the DNA is TGTGCCAGCAGTTACACGAAAGCAAACGGCTACACCTTC. Its protein product is CASSYTKANGYTF. J is TRBJ1-2 and V is TRBV6-5; D not resolved. Germline V gene data show CDR1 as MNHEY and CDR2 as SVGAGI. V was trimmed by 2 bases and J by 8 bases, leaving 12 bases between them. The CDR3 runs 13 residues.

The chain uses TRBV6-5 and TRBJ1-2; 8 nucleotides agree with TRBD1. Trimming at V came to 7 bases and at J to 6 bases, leaving 10 bases not matched to a gene. Per the germline V gene, CDR1 is MNHEY and CDR2 is SVGAGI. CDR3 length equals 14 residues. The CDR3 reads CASTVSSGGHGYTF. The CDR3 bases are TGTGCCAGCACCGTCTCATCAGGGGGCCATGGCTACACCTTC.

The rearrangement uses TRBV5-1 and TRBJ2-5; TRBD2 agrees at 13 bases. Germline trimming cut 3 bases from V and 4 bases from J; bases unmatched to any gene: 3. The V gene's germline CDR1 is SGHRS and CDR2 YFSETQ. The CDR3 runs to 15 residues. The CDR3 DNA follows: TGCGCCAGCAGCTCGGGACTAGCGGGGACAGAGACCCAGTACTTC. This encodes CASSSGLAGTETQYF.

The gene calls are TRBV27 and TRBJ2-7; TRBD1 matches at 7 bases. Germline CDR1 and CDR2: MNHEY and SMNVEV (reference sequence). V was clipped by 6 bases and J by 3 bases; unmatched bases: 8. This CDR3 region has 14 residues. The CDR3 protein is CASRINGQDYEQYF. Written as DNA, the CDR3 is TGTGCCAGCAGAATAAACGGACAGGACTACGAGCAGTACTTC.

The V and J genes are TRBV5-4 and TRBJ1-3; possible D gene TRBD1, 5 bases. This CDR3 contains 13 residues. CDR1 and CDR2 (germline): SGHNT, YYREEE (reference sequence). The V end lost 7 bases, the J end lost 0 bases, and 8 bases lay between the germline ends. In DNA, the CDR3 is TGTGCCAGCCAGAGGGGCTCTGGAAACACCATATATTTT. Protein: CASQRGSGNTIYF.

The chain carries TRBV20-1 and TRBJ2-2; possibly TRBD1 for D (5 bases). Trimming cost V 6 bases and J 6 bases, with 8 bases left between them. The CDR3 is 11 amino acids. Per germline, CDR1 DFQATT and CDR2 SNEGSKA (reference sequence). The CDR3 DNA sequence: TGCAGTGCCTACAGGTCCGGGGAGCTGTTTTTT. Encoded protein: CSAYRSGELFF.

The chain uses TRBV7-7 and TRBJ2-5; D is unclear. Looked up from germline, CDR1 is SSHAT and CDR2 is FNYEAQ (reference sequence). This CDR3 spans 13 amino acids. The V and J ends lost 2 bases and 2 bases respectively, with 6 bases between them. The CDR3 nucleotides read TGTGCCAGCAGCTTATTGGGGCAAGAGACCCAGTACTTC. Translated, it gives CASSLLGQETQYF.

This CDR3 is CAWRRAGAPNPTDTQYF. The CDR3 region has the DNA TGTGCCTGGAGGAGGGCGGGAGCCCCGAACCCCACAGATACGCAGTATTTT. This chain links TRBV30 with TRBJ2-3, with TRBD2 matching 7 bases. The germline gives CDR1 GTSNPN, CDR2 SVGIG (reference sequence). J was trimmed by 2 bases and V by 3 bases; bases with no gene match: 14. This CDR3 region has 17 residues.

The chain has TRBV18 and TRBJ2-7; no firm D call. Germline CDR1 reads KGHSH; CDR2 reads LQKENI. CDR3 size: 13 residues. Trimming left V 3 bases short and J 3 bases short, with 9 bases between. CDR3 in DNA: TGTGCCAGCTCACCCTTGGGGTTCTACGAGCAGTACTTC. Translated, it gives CASSPLGFYEQYF.

V is TRBV5-1 and J is TRBJ2-5, with D perhaps TRBD1 or TRBD2 (5 bases each). This CDR3 contains 15 residues. V was trimmed by 4 bases and J by 3 bases, leaving 16 bases between them. Germline CDR1 is SGHRS and CDR2 is YFSETQ. The CDR3 reads CASSVGTAWEETQYF. The CDR3 DNA is TGCGCCAGCAGCGTCGGGACCGCATGGGAAGAGACCCAGTACTTC.

The rearrangement links TRBV3-1 (or the pseudogene TRBV3-2) to TRBJ1-2, with D possibly being TRBD1 (6 bases). CDR1 and CDR2 from the germline V gene are LGHDT and YNNKEL (reference sequence). V was clipped by 4 bases and J by 1 base, with 16 bases between them. The CDR3 has 16 amino acids. The CDR3 DNA sequence: TGTGCCAGCAGCCCCCGCGCAGGGGAGAGTAACTATGGCTACACCTTC. This translates into CASSPRAGESNYGYTF.

J is TRBJ2-3 and V is TRBV7-8; the match to TRBD1 covers 8 bases. CDR1 is SGHVS, CDR2 FQNEAQ, per germline. The CDR3 has 15 amino acids. V trimming: 5 bases; J trimming: 10 bases; junction bases outside the gene matches: 14. CDR3 protein: CASSPRQGRDDAQYF. CDR3 bases: TGTGCCAGCAGCCCCAGACAGGGGCGGGATGATGCGCAGTATTTT. Using reference TRBV7-8 and TRBJ2-3 for the parts outside the CDR3, the full variable domain is GAGVSQSPRYKVAKRGQDVALRCDPISGHVSLFWYQQALGQGPEFLTYFQNEAQLDKSGLPSDRFFAERPEGSVSTLKIQRTQQEDSAVYLCASSPRQGRDDAQYFGPGTRLTVL.

The rearrangement links TRBV13 to TRBJ2-7, with 10 bases lining up with TRBD2. The V segment lost 3 bases and the J segment 2 bases; nucleotides outside the gene matches: 4. Germline values: CDR1 PRHDT, CDR2 FYEKMQ (reference sequence). This CDR3 comprises 15 residues. The CDR3 bases are TGTGCCAGCAGCTTGGGGAGCGGGGGGGCCTACGAGCAGTACTTC. Translation gives CASSLGSGGAYEQYF. The full variable domain, in which reference TRBV13 and TRBJ2-7 provide the parts outside the CDR3, is AAGVIQSPRHLIKEKRETATLKCYPIPRHDTVYWYQQGPGQDPQFLISFYEKMQSDKGSIPDRFSAQQFSDYHSELNMSSLELGDSALYFCASSLGSGGAYEQYFGPGTRLTVT.

The chain recombines TRBV29-1 with TRBJ2-3, with 8 bases aligning to TRBD1. CDR1 and CDR2 from the germline V gene are SQVTM and ANQGSEA. The CDR3 runs to 15 residues. V lost 7 bases and J lost 8; bases outside the gene matches: 17. The CDR3 sequence: CSADTGGASSGTQYF. Written as DNA, the CDR3 is TGCAGCGCTGATACAGGGGGTGCGAGCAGCGGTACGCAGTATTTT.

The V and J genes are TRBV19 and TRBJ1-5; no definite D call. V shed 7 bases and J shed 1 base, with 14 bases lying between them. This CDR3 is built from 15 residues. The germline V gene encodes CDR1 LNHDA and CDR2 SQIVND (reference sequence). The chain's CDR3 is CASIDYAGSNQPQHF. CDR3 bases: TGTGCCAGTATCGACTATGCTGGGAGCAATCAGCCCCAGCATTTT. Based on the CDR3 plus reference TRBV19 and TRBJ1-5, the full variable domain is DGGITQSPKYLFRKEGQNVTLSCEQNLNHDAMYWYRQDPGQGLRLIYYSQIVNDFQKGDIAEGYSVSREKKESFPLTVTSAQKNPTAFYLCASIDYAGSNQPQHFGDGTRLSIL.

The rearrangement links TRBV5-1 to TRBJ1-2; possibly TRBD1 for D (6 bases). V gave up 3 bases and J gave up 4 bases, with 10 bases separating them. Per the germline V gene, CDR1 is SGHRS and CDR2 is YFSETQ. CDR3 length: 13 amino acids. CDR3 bases: TGCGCCAGCAGCTCGGACAGCTCCTATGGCTACACCTTC. Residues: CASSSDSSYGYTF.

The V gene is TRBV28, the J gene TRBJ1-2; 12 bases fit TRBD1. The germline V gene has CDR1 MDHEN and CDR2 SYDVKM. The CDR3 sequence is 16 residues long. The junction had 11 bases not matched to a gene; V was cut back by 4 bases and J by 8 bases. The CDR3 nucleotides read TGTGCCAGCAGTTATCCGGGACAGGGGGCTGCTTGGGGCTACACCTTC. It encodes CASSYPGQGAAWGYTF.

The chain has TRBV2 and TRBJ2-3, with D perhaps TRBD2 (6 bases). Deletions cut 6 bases from V and 6 bases from J, with 10 bases between. Per the germline V gene, CDR1 is SNHLY and CDR2 is FYNNEI. The CDR3 spans 12 residues. CDR3 nucleotide sequence: TGTGCCAGCAGCTGGGGGGAGGATACGCAGTATTTT. Translation: CASSWGEDTQYF.

V and J are TRBV4-1 and TRBJ1-2, with 9 bases lining up with TRBD1. Germline CDR1 is MGHRA and CDR2 is YSYEKL. The J segment lost 3 bases and the V segment lost 0 bases, leaving 5 bases of the junction unmatched. The CDR3 is made up of 16 amino acids. CDR3 nucleotides: TGCGCCAGCAGCCAAGAGGACAGGGGAAGCTACTATGGCTACACCTTC. Its translation is CASSQEDRGSYYGYTF.